This entry lists 32 T cell receptor beta chains sequenced from one sample in a study of blood T cells in healthy people across ages. For the second PCR, which ran for roughly 6 to 12 cycles, a sample-barcoded 5' primer and a J-beta primer mix were used. TCRdb reprocessed the 5' RACE reads with MiXCR, giving one entry per CDR3 protein. The sample lists some 900,000 distinct CDR3 sequences, 29% occurring once. Specimen: blood. The receptors here all came from a woman of 80 years or more in good health.

Details on this clonotype: Mismatch with germline at one junction end may stem from a read error. CDR3 region: CAIRVGGSTDAQYF. In DNA form, the CDR3 reads TGTGCCATCAGGGTTGGGGGGAGCACAGATGCGCAGTATTTT. The chain carries TRBV10-3 and TRBJ2-3; D perhaps matches TRBD2 (6 bases). Germline V gene sequence: CDR1 ENHRY, CDR2 SYGVKD. The CDR3 length is 14 residues.

This clonotype has a single count. Since a much larger clone is just one base distant, this may be a read error. This rearrangement joins TRBV14 to TRBJ2-3; D possibly uses TRBD1 or TRBD2 (5 bases each). In germline, CDR1 is SGHDN, CDR2 FVKESK. The V end was cut by 4 bases, the J end by 0 bases, with 11 bases between. The CDR3 covers 15 residues. CDR3 in amino acids: CASSRDGISTDTQYF. The DNA of the CDR3 is TGTGCCAGCAGCCGGGACGGGATCAGCACAGATACGCAGTATTTT.

The CDR3 DNA reads TGTGCCAGCAGCTTAGGGGGTGACAGGTACAATGAGCAGTTCTTC. Protein sequence: CASSLGGDRYNEQFF. The chain couples TRBV7-8 to TRBJ2-1; TRBD1 is a possible D gene (6 bases). This CDR3 is built from 15 residues. Germline CDR1 SGHVS, CDR2 FQNEAQ. Trimming took 1 base from V and 4 from J, leaving 11 bases between them.

The genes are TRBV7-2 and TRBJ2-2, with D uncertain. Germline loops: CDR1 SGHTA, CDR2 FQGNSA. Trimming pared 5 bases from V and 0 bases from J, leaving 13 bases between. The CDR3 has 16 residues. The CDR3 DNA reads TGTGCCAGCAGCCACCGACAAGACGCGAACACCGGGGAGCTGTTTTTT. Protein: CASSHRQDANTGELFF.

V gene TRBV12-3 or TRBV12-4 combines with J gene TRBJ2-4, with D possibly TRBD2 on 5 matching bases. Deletions cut 2 bases from V and 0 bases from J, with 14 bases between. This CDR3 region has 17 residues. The CDR3 is CASSLKRRFLAKNIQYF. CDR3 DNA: TGTGCCAGCAGTTTAAAAAGGAGGTTCTTAGCCAAAAACATTCAGTACTTC.

This clonotype was seen ten or more times. A read error may produce the germline difference seen at one junction end. The CDR3 sequence: CASSLSGGAGDTQYF. In DNA, the CDR3 is TGCGCCAGCAGCTTAAGCGGGGGGGCTGGAGATACGCAGTATTTT. The chain combines TRBV12-3 or TRBV12-4 with TRBJ2-3, with 10 positions matching TRBD2. This CDR3 is built from 15 residues.

This clonotype has a handful of counts. This chain uses TRBV20-1 with TRBJ1-5; TRBD1 is a possible D gene (5 bases). The CDR3 is 12 amino acids. Trimming removed 4 bases at V and 3 bases at J, with 7 bases between. Germline V gives CDR1 DFQATT, CDR2 SNEGSKA (reference sequence). The CDR3 region is CSATGTNQPQHF. CDR3 sequence (DNA): TGCAGTGCTACAGGGACCAATCAGCCCCAGCATTTT.

This clonotype has a count of ten or more. The chain has TRBV12-3 or TRBV12-4 and TRBJ2-3, with D possibly called TRBD1 or TRBD2 (5 bases each). CDR3 length: 14 residues. V lost 2 bases, J lost 1 base, and 7 bases lay in between. The CDR3 nucleotides read TGTGCCAGCAGTTTAAGGGACGGCACAGATACGCAGTATTTT. The encoded protein is CASSLRDGTDTQYF.

Of note for this clonotype: This may stem from a read error, because a much larger clone lies one nucleotide away. The genes are TRBV15 and TRBJ2-1; 9 nucleotides line up with TRBD1. The germline CDR1 and CDR2 sequences are LNHNV and YYDKDF (reference sequence). After removal of 1 base from V and 5 bases from J, the junction contained 12 bases not matched to a gene. This CDR3 has 18 amino acids. DNA for the CDR3: TGTGCCACCAGCAGAGCAAACAGGGCACAGGGGGCAAACAATGAGCAGTTCTTC. It specifies CATSRANRAQGANNEQFF.

This chain joins TRBV14 and TRBJ1-4; maybe TRBD1 (5 bases). The CDR3 loop spans 16 amino acids. In germline, CDR1 is SGHDN, CDR2 FVKESK. V was clipped by 2 bases and J by 6 bases, with 16 bases between them. CDR3 loop: CASSQIIGHRYEKLFF. For the CDR3, the DNA is TGTGCCAGCAGCCAAATAATAGGACACCGGTATGAAAAACTGTTTTTT.

This clonotype showed up many times. The chain uses TRBV5-5 and TRBJ1-4, with D unresolved. This CDR3 spans 14 amino acids. Germline V gene sequence: CDR1 SGHKS, CDR2 YYEKEE (reference sequence). V lost 5 bases to trimming and J lost 8 bases, with 16 bases between them. The CDR3 DNA reads TGTGCCAGCAGGACCCAAACAGCGCTCGAAAAACTGTTTTTT. It encodes CASRTQTALEKLFF.

This clonotype was observed at least ten times. The chain employs TRBV7-8 and TRBJ2-5; 7 nucleotides line up with TRBD2. The CDR3 runs 16 residues. J was trimmed by 2 bases and V by 5 bases; bases with no gene match: 11. The germline V gene encodes CDR1 SGHVS and CDR2 FQNEAQ. CDR3 coding DNA: TGTGCCAGCAGCCCCCCGCTCGGGGGGAGGCAAGAGACCCAGTACTTC. Translation gives CASSPPLGGRQETQYF. Together with reference TRBV7-8 and TRBJ2-5, the CDR3 gives the full variable domain: GAGVSQSPRYKVAKRGQDVALRCDPISGHVSLFWYQQALGQGPEFLTYFQNEAQLDKSGLPSDRFFAERPEGSVSTLKIQRTQQEDSAVYLCASSPPLGGRQETQYFGPGTRLLVL.

The rearrangement joins TRBV20-1 to TRBJ2-3, with no clear D. There are 15 residues in the CDR3. Trimming removed 3 bases at V and 0 bases at J, with 13 bases between. The germline CDR1 and CDR2 sequences are DFQATT and SNEGSKA (reference sequence). The CDR3 DNA sequence: TGCAGTGCTAGTGGGCTGCCCTCTAGCACAGATACGCAGTATTTT. Translation: CSASGLPSSTDTQYF.

This clonotype has a count of ten or more. The V call is TRBV5-1, the J call TRBJ1-2; D gene ambiguous. The length of the CDR3 is 15 residues. Germline-derived CDR1 and CDR2 are SGHRS and YFSETQ. Trimming removed 2 bases from V and 5 bases from J, with 16 bases in between. The CDR3 spells CASSFAVNSGYGYTF. CDR3 in DNA: TGCGCCAGCAGCTTTGCAGTGAACTCGGGATATGGCTACACCTTC.

This clonotype was recorded at least ten times. The chain links TRBV7-9 to TRBJ2-1; TRBD2 might be the D (5 bases). Per germline, CDR1 SEHNR and CDR2 FQNEAQ (reference sequence). The CDR3 loop spans 15 amino acids. V was clipped by 2 bases and J by 3 bases, with 11 bases between them. CDR3 sequence reads: CASSLKASSYNEQFF. The CDR3 DNA is TGTGCCAGCAGCTTAAAGGCTAGCAGCTACAATGAGCAGTTCTTC.

In this sample, this clonotype turned up a few times. The V gene is TRBV2, the J gene TRBJ2-2; no reliable D call. The CDR3 is made up of 13 amino acids. Trimming pared 11 bases from V and 2 bases from J, leaving 12 bases between. Germline values: CDR1 SNHLY, CDR2 FYNNEI. This chain's CDR3 is CASRTDNTGELFF. In nucleotides, the CDR3 is TGTGCCTCAAGGACGGACAACACCGGGGAGCTGTTTTTT. Complete variable domain (other parts from reference TRBV2 and TRBJ2-2): EPEVTQTPSHQVTQMGQEVILRCVPISNHLYFYWYRQILGQKVEFLVSFYNNEISEKSEIFDDQFSVERPDGSNFTLKIRSTKLEDSAMYFCASRTDNTGELFFGEGSRLTVL.

The chain is built from TRBV9 and TRBJ2-7; possible D gene TRBD1, 6 bases. The V and J ends lost 4 bases and 1 base respectively, with 15 bases between them. In germline, CDR1 is SGDLS, CDR2 YYNGEE. This CDR3 has 15 residues. As DNA, the CDR3 is TGTGCCAGCAGCCTCAGGGGAGAGGGATCCTACGAGCAGTACTTC. Protein: CASSLRGEGSYEQYF.

This clonotype has more than one count but fewer than ten. The chain couples TRBV4-1 to TRBJ2-1; the D gene is possibly TRBD2 (6 bases). CDR1 and CDR2 from the germline V gene are MGHRA and YSYEKL. The V end was cut by 4 bases, the J end by 9 bases, with 19 bases between. This CDR3 is built from 15 residues. This CDR3 is CASSRGQGGYGEQFF. The CDR3 coding sequence is TGCGCCAGCAGCCGCGGACAAGGAGGGTATGGTGAGCAGTTCTTC.

V is TRBV7-2 and J is TRBJ2-3; 8 bases align to TRBD1. Germline V gene sequence: CDR1 SGHTA, CDR2 FQGNSA. Trimming removed 4 bases from V and 3 bases from J; junction bases left unmatched: 12. The CDR3 runs to 17 residues. The CDR3 DNA reads TGTGCCAGCAGCTCAGATACAGGGGGACCACCGACAGATACGCAGTATTTT. Translation gives CASSSDTGGPPTDTQYF.

The chain carries TRBV7-9 and TRBJ2-2, with D unclear. The CDR3 sequence is 15 residues long. The V gene lost 1 base and the J gene lost 3 bases, with 9 bases spanning the gap. Looked up from germline, CDR1 is SEHNR and CDR2 is FQNEAQ (reference sequence). CDR3 in DNA: TGTGCCAGCAGCTTAGATCGAGCGTACACCGGGGAGCTGTTTTTT. It is translated as CASSLDRAYTGELFF.

The V and J genes are TRBV15 and TRBJ1-3, with no clear D. The V end was cut by 0 bases, the J end by 2 bases, with 8 bases between. Germline CDR1 reads LNHNV; CDR2 reads YYDKDF (reference sequence). This CDR3 region has 15 residues. CDR3 bases: TGTGCCACCAGCAGAGATCTGGGCGCTGGAAACACCATATATTTT. It is translated as CATSRDLGAGNTIYF.

The J gene is TRBJ1-2, the V gene TRBV20-1, with D hard to call. With 1 base removed from V and 7 bases from J, the gap between germline ends came to 19 bases. Germline V gene data show CDR1 as DFQATT and CDR2 as SNEGSKA (reference sequence). The CDR3 contains 15 residues. CDR3: CSARANTPRRGGYTF. The DNA of the CDR3 is TGCAGTGCTAGAGCAAACACCCCCAGGCGCGGTGGCTACACCTTC.

This clonotype was picked up many times. The rearrangement uses TRBV20-1 and TRBJ1-6, with D possibly TRBD1 on 6 matching bases. V was shortened by 7 bases and J by 7 bases, with 17 bases between the two germline ends. Germline V CDR1 and CDR2: DFQATT, SNEGSKA (reference sequence). The CDR3 extends over 14 amino acids. The CDR3 loop reads CSGTKGGMNSPLHF. As DNA, the CDR3 is TGCAGTGGAACGAAAGGGGGTATGAATTCACCCCTCCACTTT.

This clonotype came up many times. The rearrangement uses TRBV15 and TRBJ1-2; TRBD1 matches at 9 bases. Per germline, CDR1 LNHNV and CDR2 YYDKDF (reference sequence). CDR3 length: 14 residues. The junction had 4 bases not matched to a gene; V was cut back by 0 bases and J by 8 bases. Here the CDR3 DNA reads TGTGCCACCAGCAGAGAACAGGGGGCGGCCGGCTACACCTTC. This encodes CATSREQGAAGYTF.

The chain carries TRBV27 and TRBJ1-2; the D gene is possibly TRBD1 (6 bases). V was clipped by 3 bases and J by 8 bases, with 13 bases between them. There are 13 residues in the CDR3. Germline CDR1 MNHEY, CDR2 SMNVEV (reference sequence). This CDR3 reads CASSFTGTRGYTF. DNA for the CDR3: TGTGCCAGCAGTTTCACAGGGACGAGGGGCTACACCTTC.

This clonotype appeared a few times. A much larger clone differs from this one at a single base, so this may be a read error. This chain joins TRBV12-3 or TRBV12-4 and TRBJ2-6; either TRBD1 or TRBD2 may supply D (5 bases each). The CDR3 is made up of 16 amino acids. CDR3 nucleotide sequence: TGTGCCAGCAGTTTAGTCACGGGGTCTGGGGCCAACGTCCGGACTTTC. Amino acid sequence: CASSLVTGSGANVRTF.

This clonotype was counted many times. The V gene is TRBV20-1, the J gene TRBJ2-5; D perhaps matches TRBD2 (5 bases). Germline V gene lookup returns CDR1 DFQATT and CDR2 SNEGSKA (reference sequence). CDR3 length equals 12 residues. The CDR3 bases are TGCACCCCCCGACGGGGTACGGAGACCCAGTACTTC. This gives the protein CTPRRGTETQYF.

The rearrangement links TRBV5-1 to TRBJ1-2, with TRBD1 as a possible D gene (6 bases). The CDR3 is 17 amino acids. V lost 7 bases, J lost 4 bases, and 26 bases lay in between. The germline V gene encodes CDR1 SGHRS and CDR2 YFSETQ. Written as DNA, the CDR3 is TGCGCCAGCGGCTGGGGGGCCTTAGAGGGGGAGACCTATGGCTACACCTTC. Protein: CASGWGALEGETYGYTF.

This clonotype was found a few times. V gene TRBV11-2 combines with J gene TRBJ1-6, with D perhaps matching TRBD1 (5 bases). Germline V gene lookup returns CDR1 SGHAT and CDR2 FQNNGV. Deletions cut 4 bases from V and 9 bases from J, with 13 bases between. The CDR3 runs 14 residues. The CDR3 is CASSSQSGRSPLHF. In DNA, the CDR3 is TGTGCCAGCAGCTCCCAATCGGGACGTTCACCCCTCCACTTT.

This clonotype was counted once. The chain has TRBV10-2 and TRBJ2-3, with no clear D. The CDR3 length is 17 residues. CDR1 and CDR2 (germline): WSHSY, SAAADI. Trimming stripped 0 bases from V and 0 bases from J, with 13 bases between. The CDR3 nucleotides read TGCGCCAGCAGTGAGTCTGCCAATACGCAGAGCACAGATACGCAGTATTTT. Translation gives CASSESANTQSTDTQYF.

The CDR3 DNA reads TGTGCCAGCTCACCACCCGGGTCTACAGTCTACTATGGCTACACCTTC. Encoded protein: CASSPPGSTVYYGYTF. V gene TRBV18 combines with J gene TRBJ1-2; D is undetermined. The CDR3 extends over 16 amino acids. CDR1 KGHSH and CDR2 LQKENI come from the germline V gene. V was pared by 0 bases and J by 3 bases, with 14 bases between.

This chain connects TRBV5-1 to TRBJ2-6; D not certain. The germline gives CDR1 SGHRS, CDR2 YFSETQ. V lost 1 base to trimming and J lost 4 bases, with 12 bases between them. The CDR3 has 16 amino acids. The CDR3 here is CASSLSIEQGANVLTF. CDR3 DNA: TGCGCCAGCAGCTTGTCGATAGAGCAGGGGGCCAACGTCCTGACTTTC.